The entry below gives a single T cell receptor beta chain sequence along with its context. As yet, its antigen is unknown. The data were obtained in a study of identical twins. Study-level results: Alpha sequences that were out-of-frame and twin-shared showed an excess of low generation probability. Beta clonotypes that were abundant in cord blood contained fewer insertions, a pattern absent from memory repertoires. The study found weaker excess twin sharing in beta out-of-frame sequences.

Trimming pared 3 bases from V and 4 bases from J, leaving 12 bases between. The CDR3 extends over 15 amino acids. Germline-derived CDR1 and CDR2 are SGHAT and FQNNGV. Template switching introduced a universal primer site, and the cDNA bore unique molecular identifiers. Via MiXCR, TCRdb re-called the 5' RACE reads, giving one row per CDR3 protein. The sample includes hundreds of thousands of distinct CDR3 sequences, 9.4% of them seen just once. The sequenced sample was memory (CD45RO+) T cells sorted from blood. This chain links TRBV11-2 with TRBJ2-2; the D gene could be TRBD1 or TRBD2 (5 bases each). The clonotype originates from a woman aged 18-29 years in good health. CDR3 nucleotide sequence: TGTGCCAGCAGCTTTAGTGGGGACCCCACCGGGGAGCTGTTTTTT. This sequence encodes CASSFSGDPTGELFF.